This T cell receptor beta chain is from a study of PD-1 blockade in classical Hodgkin lymphoma. Study-wide results and caveats: The origin of the repertoire differences remains undefined, with disease activity or prior therapy as possible causes. There was a significant rise in CD4+ TCR diversity by C4D1, with no such rise for CD8+.

Concerning this clone itself: The antigen is not known.

Indicated time point: cycle 4 day 1 (C4D1), after less than 7 weeks of nivolumab. Each patient's relapse followed autologous stem cell transplantation, and brentuximab vedotin exposure varied. The germline gives CDR1 MGHDK, CDR2 SYGVNS. This CDR3 is built from 15 residues. V shed 7 bases and J shed 5 bases, with 17 bases lying between them. TCRdb's copy holds only in-frame clones and misses some; the assay was immunoSEQ multiplex PCR. The sample lists around 90,000 clones; around 80% were seen once. The sequence was collected from a human donor with classical Hodgkin lymphoma. The J gene is TRBJ2-2, the V gene TRBV25-1; D may correspond to TRBD1 or TRBD2 (5 bases each). Sequences were derived from peripheral blood mononuclear cells (PBMCs), sampled before the fourth cycle of nivolumab. This CDR3 reads CASTRTRDHTGELFF. CDR3 sequence (DNA): TGTGCCAGCACCAGGACCCGGGACCATACCGGGGAGCTGTTTTTT.